This is a list of T cell receptor beta chains from one sample in a study of CD8+ T cells in alopecia areata. TCRdb's table, derived via immunoSEQ multiplex PCR, lists solely in-frame clones and lacks some. There are about 200,000 clones in the sample; 50% to 75% occur only once, and roughly 4.2% lies in the top ten. The specimen was CD4+ T cells sorted from blood, collected at week 4, from a patient treated with tofacitinib. The receptors shown here come from a human donor with alopecia areata. Each CDR3 is given with its conserved first and last residue. D genes are given only for firm matches. For some rows the clone size is stated as once, few or many, or as a class when expanded; others skip it.

d_call	v_call	clone_size	j_call	cdr3_aa	cdr3_nt
TRBD2	TRBV7-9	-	TRBJ2-3	CASSSSGGPADTQYF	TGTGCCAGCAGCTCCAGCGGGGGCCCGGCAGATACGCAGTATTTT
TRBD1	TRBV29-1	-	TRBJ2-2	CSVRGGQGITGELFF	TGCAGCGTCAGGGGGGGACAGGGTATCACCGGGGAGCTGTTTTTT
-	TRBV7-8	-	TRBJ1-4	CASSSRGPSNEKLFF	TGTGCCAGCAGCTCGCGGGGGCCTTCTAATGAAAAACTGTTTTTT
-	TRBV2	-	TRBJ1-5	CASSEIGRNQPQHF	TGTGCCAGCAGTGAAATAGGGAGGAATCAGCCCCAGCATTTT
-	TRBV30	-	TRBJ1-2	CAWSVPGSARGYTF	TGTGCCTGGAGTGTTCCGGGCTCCGCCAGGGGCTACACCTTC
TRBD2	TRBV5-1	-	TRBJ2-3	CASSWGTSGHTDTQYF	TGCGCCAGCAGCTGGGGGACTAGCGGTCACACAGATACGCAGTATTTT
TRBD1	TRBV4-1	-	TRBJ1-2	CASSQGVGTGIGYTF	TGCGCCAGCAGCCAAGGAGTGGGGACAGGGATTGGCTACACCTTC
-	TRBV5-1	-	TRBJ2-6	CASSLDPGANVLTF	TGCGCCAGCAGCTTGGACCCTGGGGCCAACGTCCTGACTTTC
-	TRBV7-2	-	TRBJ2-7	CASSLSHEQYF	TGTGCCAGCAGCTTATCGCACGAGCAGTACTTC
-	TRBV5-1	-	TRBJ2-3	CASSQIGKDTQYF	TGCGCCAGCAGCCAGATCGGCAAAGATACGCAGTATTTT
-	TRBV6-1	-	TRBJ2-1	CASSAGLRGYNEQFF	TGTGCCAGCAGTGCTGGGTTGAGAGGGTACAATGAGCAGTTCTTC
TRBD2	TRBV27	-	TRBJ2-7	CASSVRGIQYEQYF	TGTGCCAGCAGTGTGCGGGGGATTCAATACGAGCAGTACTTC
TRBD2	TRBV7-2	few	TRBJ2-7	CASSSGSGGAYEQYF	TGTGCCAGCAGCTCCGGTAGCGGGGGAGCCTACGAGCAGTACTTC
-	TRBV30	-	TRBJ2-3	CALTGSTDTQYF	TGTGCTTTGACAGGCAGCACAGATACGCAGTATTTT
-	TRBV5-6	-	TRBJ1-5	CASSFSNQPQHF	TGTGCCAGCAGCTTTTCCAATCAGCCCCAGCATTTT
-	TRBV5-4	-	TRBJ2-2	CASSLDQVSWELFF	TGTGCCAGCAGCTTGGATCAGGTGTCATGGGAGCTGTTTTTT
TRBD1	TRBV11-3	-	TRBJ1-4	CASSADRGREKLFF	TGTGCCAGCAGCGCCGACAGGGGTCGCGAAAAACTGTTTTTT
-	TRBV28	-	TRBJ2-5	CASSSPAQETQYF	TGTGCCAGCAGTTCCCCAGCTCAAGAGACCCAGTACTTC
TRBD1	TRBV7-3	-	TRBJ2-3	CASSLGPGQDTQYF	TGTGCCAGCAGCTTAGGACCGGGACAGGATACGCAGTATTTT
-	TRBV11-3	-	TRBJ1-2	CASSLDGRDYGYTF	TGTGCCAGCAGCTTAGATGGGAGGGACTATGGCTACACCTTC
-	TRBV29-1	-	TRBJ2-4	CSALQGAKNIQYF	TGCAGCGCCCTACAGGGAGCCAAAAACATTCAGTACTTC
TRBD2	TRBV19	few	TRBJ2-5	CASSITAGGRETQYF	TGTGCCAGTAGTATAACCGCGGGGGGGAGAGAGACCCAGTACTTC
-	TRBV5-6	few	TRBJ2-3	CASKGRPDTQYF	TGTGCCAGCAAAGGGCGACCAGATACGCAGTATTTT
TRBD1	TRBV29-1	-	TRBJ2-2	CSVDRAGTGELFF	TGCAGCGTCGACAGGGCTGGCACCGGGGAGCTGTTTTTT
-	TRBV30	-	TRBJ1-6	CAWQTVGDSPLHF	TGTGCCTGGCAAACGGTGGGCGATTCACCCCTCCACTTT
-	TRBV2	-	TRBJ1-2	CASKEFEGLGYTF	TGTGCCAGCAAAGAGTTTGAGGGTCTTGGCTACACCTTC
-	TRBV5-6	once	TRBJ2-5	CASSSTTTGPRAGETQYF	TGTGCCAGCAGCTCGACTACTACCGGGCCGCGGGCGGGAGAGACCCAGTACTTC
-	TRBV9	-	TRBJ1-2	CASSVSGDYGYTF	TGTGCCAGCAGCGTATCAGGGGACTATGGCTACACCTTC
TRBD1	TRBV19	-	TRBJ2-3	CASSIGTGITDTQYF	TGTGCCAGTAGTATTGGGACAGGGATCACAGATACGCAGTATTTT
TRBD2	TRBV25-1	-	TRBJ2-5	CASSEIKRGNLETQYF	TGTGCCAGCAGTGAAATCAAGCGGGGGAACCTAGAGACCCAGTACTTC
-	TRBV7-2	few	TRBJ2-3	CASSQTRGPTDTQYF	TGTGCCAGCAGCCAAACGCGGGGCCCCACAGATACGCAGTATTTT
-	TRBV6-5	-	TRBJ1-1	CASSYEGEANTEAFF	TGTGCCAGCAGTTACGAGGGAGAGGCGAACACTGAAGCTTTCTTT
-	TRBV5-6	few	TRBJ2-2	CASSLYRGARILNTGELFF	TGTGCCAGCAGCTTGTATCGGGGGGCAAGGATACTCAACACCGGGGAGCTGTTTTTT
-	TRBV5-1	few	TRBJ2-7	CASSLGQGINEQYF	TGCGCCAGCAGCTTAGGTCAGGGAATCAACGAGCAGTACTTC
-	TRBV5-4	-	TRBJ2-6	CASSLLTSSGANVLTF	TGTGCCAGCAGCTTGTTGACTTCTTCTGGGGCCAACGTCCTGACTTTC
-	TRBV27	-	TRBJ2-5	CASSSRASGTQYF	TGTGCCAGCAGTTCCCGGGCCTCTGGGACCCAGTACTTC
-	TRBV7-3	few	TRBJ2-1	CASSLGREYNEQFF	TGTGCCAGCAGCTTGGGAAGGGAGTACAATGAGCAGTTCTTC
-	TRBV15	-	TRBJ2-3	CATSRKGGTDTQYF	TGTGCCACCAGCAGGAAAGGGGGCACAGATACGCAGTATTTT
TRBD1	TRBV6-5	-	TRBJ2-7	CASSYSGTGGYEQYF	TGTGCCAGCAGTTACTCCGGGACAGGGGGCTACGAGCAGTACTTC
TRBD1	TRBV30	-	TRBJ1-5	CAWSPGQSNQPQHF	TGTGCCTGGAGCCCGGGACAGTCGAATCAGCCCCAGCATTTT
-	TRBV30	-	TRBJ2-5	CAWSRAGETQYF	TGTGCCTGGAGTAGGGCAGGAGAGACCCAGTACTTC
-	TRBV13	few	TRBJ2-7	CASSLGRPSYEQYF	TGTGCCAGCAGCTTGGGTCGGCCCTCCTACGAGCAGTACTTC
-	TRBV10-3	-	TRBJ1-5	CAISESDSNQPQHF	TGTGCCATCAGTGAGTCCGATAGCAATCAGCCCCAGCATTTT
-	TRBV2	many	TRBJ2-4	CASRAGPQDIQYF	TGTGCCAGCAGAGCCGGGCCTCAGGACATTCAGTACTTC
-	TRBV5-1	-	TRBJ2-3	CASSPISTDTQYF	TGCGCCAGCAGCCCTATCAGCACAGATACGCAGTATTTT
-	TRBV4-3	-	TRBJ2-2	CASSQDPGGHTGELFF	TGCGCCAGCAGCCAAGATCCGGGGGGCCATACCGGGGAGCTGTTTTTT
-	TRBV11-3	few	TRBJ2-5	CASSLEVAKTQYF	TGTGCCAGCAGCTTAGAAGTCGCGAAGACCCAGTACTTC
-	TRBV7-9	few	TRBJ1-1	CASSFRAAWGEAFF	TGTGCCAGCAGCTTCCGAGCGGCGTGGGGTGAAGCTTTCTTT
-	TRBV5-1	-	TRBJ1-1	CASSSRGGGTEAFF	TGCGCCAGCAGCTCCAGGGGAGGCGGGACTGAAGCTTTCTTT
-	TRBV7-9	few	TRBJ2-3	CASKIMGADTQYF	TGTGCCAGCAAGATAATGGGGGCAGATACGCAGTATTTT
TRBD1	TRBV28	-	TRBJ1-6	CASSSPSDRGQANGGSPLHF	TGTGCCAGCAGTTCCCCCTCCGACAGGGGACAAGCTAATGGGGGTTCACCCCTCCACTTT
TRBD2	TRBV2	-	TRBJ2-5	CASSPSGGKTQYF	TGTGCCAGCAGTCCCAGCGGGGGAAAGACCCAGTACTTC
TRBD1	TRBV27	-	TRBJ1-6	CASSLLQGVNSPLHF	TGTGCCAGCAGCCTACTCCAGGGGGTGAATTCACCCCTCCACTTT
-	TRBV5-6	-	TRBJ1-1	CASSSSMEGNTEAFF	TGTGCCAGCAGCTCCTCCATGGAAGGGAACACTGAAGCTTTCTTT
-	TRBV7-3	-	TRBJ2-7	CASSPGGAMSYEQYF	TGTGCCAGCAGCCCGGGGGGCGCTATGTCCTACGAGCAGTACTTC
-	TRBV2	-	TRBJ1-5	CASSEGEVAIQPQHF	TGTGCCAGCAGTGAAGGGGAAGTGGCAATTCAGCCCCAGCATTTT
TRBD2	TRBV28	-	TRBJ2-1	CASSPGTRAYNEQFF	TGTGCCAGCAGTCCCGGGACTAGAGCCTACAATGAGCAGTTCTTC
TRBD2	TRBV5-1	-	TRBJ2-7	CASSLTSGGYEQYF	TGCGCCAGCAGCTTGACTAGCGGGGGCTACGAGCAGTACTTC
-	TRBV6-5	-	TRBJ1-2	CASSYGGNYGYTF	TGTGCCAGCAGTTACGGAGGAAACTATGGCTACACCTTC